This TCR beta chain was captured in a study of lymphopenia after photon versus proton radiotherapy (dated by TCRdb to the late 2010s). Study-wide context: Photon and proton radiation therapy were compared by the study for their immunological effects in patients with gastrointestinal tumors who developed high-grade lymphopenia. The goal of the study was to characterize the differences between the two radiation modalities in how they affect the immune system. The cohort included some 20 patients with gastrointestinal tumors who developed lymphopenia after receiving either photon or proton therapy. Paper-wide results and their limitations: The survival association was assessed only in patients who died, and the authors presented better survival with proton therapy as a possibility rather than a demonstrated result. Across the cohort, a larger post-nadir drop in TCR diversity was inversely correlated with overall survival time among patients who died. After the lymphocyte count nadir, photon-treated repertoires showed oligoclonal expansion, especially of CD8+ Temra cells, which drove the drop in diversity. Relative stability during treatment was observed in proton-treated patients, whereas loss of naive T cells and TCR diversity and gain of effector/memory populations were observed in photon-treated patients.

Turning to this clone: Its specific antigen is unknown. Per-base quality was not reported, and no clone a single base away is much larger than it.

The library was made by the immunoSEQ multiplex PCR assay. T cell repertoires were profiled with deep sequencing of rearranged TCR beta loci together with multiparametric flow cytometry. TCRdb mirrors the immuneACCESS table, restricted to in-frame sequences. Some clones are absent from its copies; in checked studies, under half trace to an unresolved V gene, and the reason for the others is unknown. The sample contains tens of thousands of clones, about 86% of them found a single time. Clones ranked in the top ten supply 10% to 13% of the sample. Reading the germline V gene gives CDR1 SQVTM and CDR2 ANQGSEA. Including cysteine and phenylalanine, the CDR3 has 19 amino acids. Left in the record is the CDR3 DNA by itself, 57 bases read in frame from the first base. Trimming takes 7 bases off V and 4 bases off J; junction bases not matched to a gene: 19.

The material sequenced was peripheral blood, taken from a patient treated with proton-based radiotherapy. The receptor chain draws on TRBV29-1 and TRBJ2-5; 15 bases in the middle match TRBD2. The sequence was collected from a woman in her seventies with pancreatic cancer. Some clones in this sample may be carry-over from other donors' samples. This receptor carries the CDR3 CSATPGLAGGPKSGETQYF. The DNA reads as follows: TGCAGCGCTACTCCCGGACTAGCGGGAGGGCCTAAATCGGGAGAGACCCAGTACTTC.